This is a list of T cell receptor beta chains from one sample in a study of CD8+ T cells in alopecia areata. Sequencing was performed with immunoSEQ multiplex PCR; in TCRdb, only in-frame clones are kept and a portion is missing. The sample lists fewer than 70,000 clones; roughly 45% were seen once. Sequenced material: NKG2D-low CD8+ T cells sorted from blood. These TCRs come from a human donor with alopecia areata. Both conserved end residues are part of each CDR3.

v_gene: TRBV6-5
CDR3aa: CASRRAYQETQYF

v_gene: TRBV27
CDR3aa: CASRTGGTEAFF

v_gene: TRBV5-1
CDR3aa: CASSLSGAYNEQFF

v_gene: TRBV2
CDR3aa: CASSVERWGNQPQHF

v_gene: TRBV4-3
CDR3aa: CASSQAPGYEQYF

v_gene: TRBV27
CDR3aa: CASSSLSFGGVQYF

v_gene: TRBV4-3
CDR3aa: CASSQGAGVNRVETQYF

v_gene: TRBV9
CDR3aa: CASSVGTGANTEAFF

v_gene: TRBV7-9
CDR3aa: CASSFPGQRTYEQYF

v_gene: TRBV5-4
CDR3aa: CASGTGFQETQYF

v_gene: TRBV7-8
CDR3aa: CASSLAKTGWENSPLHF

v_gene: TRBV7-9
CDR3aa: CASSTGGVDQPQHF

v_gene: TRBV27
CDR3aa: CASSLSHSNEQFF

v_gene: TRBV27
CDR3aa: CASSLGGLVVAGELFF

v_gene: TRBV7-9
CDR3aa: CASSSPASGSLEQYF

v_gene: TRBV29-1
CDR3aa: CSVLGGLGEEAFF

v_gene: TRBV2
CDR3aa: CASSPTYEQYF

v_gene: TRBV29-1
CDR3aa: CSVANGEAFF

v_gene: TRBV29-1
CDR3aa: CSVDPGETQYF

v_gene: TRBV4-3
CDR3aa: CASSQVAGGIYEQYF

v_gene: TRBV11-2
CDR3aa: CASSSRSDVAAQYF

v_gene: TRBV5-1
CDR3aa: CASSLVGELYEQYF

v_gene: TRBV29-1
CDR3aa: CSVAGQGYEQYF

v_gene: TRBV2
CDR3aa: CASSIGLGVNTEAFF

v_gene: TRBV29-1
CDR3aa: CSGDRGRMNTEAFF

v_gene: TRBV4-1
CDR3aa: CASSPGQGHTEAFF

v_gene: TRBV4-1
CDR3aa: CASTDRSDTQYF

v_gene: TRBV28
CDR3aa: CASSLSRTGANVLTF

v_gene: TRBV29-1
CDR3aa: CSVEDSGLAGVRIYNEQFF

v_gene: TRBV4-2
CDR3aa: CASSQEYPNNEQFF

v_gene: TRBV9
CDR3aa: CASSPPLATEAFF

v_gene: TRBV9
CDR3aa: CASSASSYEQYF

v_gene: TRBV9
CDR3aa: CASSPDGDYGYTF

v_gene: TRBV5-1
CDR3aa: CASKSGGLGYTF

v_gene: TRBV10-3
CDR3aa: CAISGGQGGNTEAFF

v_gene: TRBV29-1
CDR3aa: CSASGVVDYNEQFF

v_gene: TRBV14
CDR3aa: CASSQERGRSSYNEQFF

v_gene: TRBV14
CDR3aa: CASSQATRGRREQYF

v_gene: TRBV10-1
CDR3aa: CASSESLGPYEQYF

v_gene: TRBV5-6
CDR3aa: CASSPRLWGDNTGELFF

v_gene: TRBV5-1
CDR3aa: CASSLGGRGADTQYF

v_gene: TRBV7-6
CDR3aa: CASSPGGGEQFF

v_gene: TRBV27
CDR3aa: CASSLRTGRGEQYF

v_gene: TRBV5-1
CDR3aa: CASSRTVQNTDTQYF

v_gene: TRBV7-8
CDR3aa: CASSLGTRAPEAQYF

v_gene: TRBV29-1
CDR3aa: CSVDFRDGYTF

v_gene: TRBV29-1
CDR3aa: CSVERTGELFF

v_gene: TRBV5-1
CDR3aa: CASSLRPSGGNTGELFF

v_gene: TRBV29-1
CDR3aa: CSVVSPGGQQPYEQYF